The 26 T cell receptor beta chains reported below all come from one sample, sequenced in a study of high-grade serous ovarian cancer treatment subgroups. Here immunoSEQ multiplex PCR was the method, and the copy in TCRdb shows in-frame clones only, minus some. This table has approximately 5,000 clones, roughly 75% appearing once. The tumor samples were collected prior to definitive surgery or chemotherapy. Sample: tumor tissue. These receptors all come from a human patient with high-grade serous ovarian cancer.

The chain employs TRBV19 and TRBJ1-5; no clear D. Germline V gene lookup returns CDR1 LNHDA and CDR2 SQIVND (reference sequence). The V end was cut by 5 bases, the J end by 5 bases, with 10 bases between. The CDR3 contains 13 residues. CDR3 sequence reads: CASSSGSHQPQHF. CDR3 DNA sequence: TGTGCCAGTAGTTCAGGAAGTCATCAGCCCCAGCATTTT.

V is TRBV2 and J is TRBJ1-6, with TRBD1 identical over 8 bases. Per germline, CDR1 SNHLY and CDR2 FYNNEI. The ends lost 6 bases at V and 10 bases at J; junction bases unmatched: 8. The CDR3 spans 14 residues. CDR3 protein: CASRTGTGRSPLHF. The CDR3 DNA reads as TGTGCCAGCAGAACAGGGACAGGACGCTCACCCCTCCACTTT.

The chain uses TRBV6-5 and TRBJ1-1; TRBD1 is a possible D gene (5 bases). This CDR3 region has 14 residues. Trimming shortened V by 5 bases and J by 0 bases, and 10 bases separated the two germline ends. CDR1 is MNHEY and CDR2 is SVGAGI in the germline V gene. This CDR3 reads CASSGRAMNTEAFF. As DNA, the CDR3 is TGTGCCAGCAGTGGCAGGGCCATGAACACTGAAGCTTTCTTT.

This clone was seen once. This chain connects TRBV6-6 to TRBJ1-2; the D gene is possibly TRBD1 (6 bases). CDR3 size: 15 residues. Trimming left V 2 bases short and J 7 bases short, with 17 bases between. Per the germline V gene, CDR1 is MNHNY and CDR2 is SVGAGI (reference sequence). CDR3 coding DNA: TGTGCCAGCAGTTACCCTCCGGGACAAATGGCTGGCTACACCTTC. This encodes CASSYPPGQMAGYTF.

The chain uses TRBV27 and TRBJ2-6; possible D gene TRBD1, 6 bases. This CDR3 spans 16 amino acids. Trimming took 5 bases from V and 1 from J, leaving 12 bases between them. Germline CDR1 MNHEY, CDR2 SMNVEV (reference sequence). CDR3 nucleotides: TGTGCCAGCAGTCCTCGGACAGCTTCTGGGGCCAACGTCCTGACTTTC. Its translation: CASSPRTASGANVLTF.

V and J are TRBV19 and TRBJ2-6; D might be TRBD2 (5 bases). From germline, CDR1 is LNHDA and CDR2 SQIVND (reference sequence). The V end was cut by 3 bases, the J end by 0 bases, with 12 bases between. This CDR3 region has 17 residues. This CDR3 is CASSMGSGNSGANVLTF. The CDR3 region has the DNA TGTGCCAGTAGTATGGGGTCGGGAAACTCTGGGGCCAACGTCCTGACTTTC.

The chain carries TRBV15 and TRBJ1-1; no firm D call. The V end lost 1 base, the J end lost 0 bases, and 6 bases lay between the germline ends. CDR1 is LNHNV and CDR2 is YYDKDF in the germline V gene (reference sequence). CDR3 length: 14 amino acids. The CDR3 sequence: CATSRASVNTEAFF. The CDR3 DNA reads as TGTGCCACCAGCAGAGCGTCGGTGAACACTGAAGCTTTCTTT.

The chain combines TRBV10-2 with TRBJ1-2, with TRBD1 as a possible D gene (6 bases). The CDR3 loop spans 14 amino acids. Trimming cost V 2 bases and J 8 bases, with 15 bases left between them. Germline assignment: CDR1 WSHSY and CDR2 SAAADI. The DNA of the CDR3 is TGCGCCAGCAGTGAGGCACAAACAGGGTTCGGCTACACCTTC. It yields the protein CASSEAQTGFGYTF.

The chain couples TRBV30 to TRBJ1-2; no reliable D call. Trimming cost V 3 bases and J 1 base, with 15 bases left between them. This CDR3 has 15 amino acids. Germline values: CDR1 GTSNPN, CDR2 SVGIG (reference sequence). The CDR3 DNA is TGTGCCTGGAGCCGGGCCGTCATCGGTAACTATGGCTACACCTTC. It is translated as CAWSRAVIGNYGYTF.

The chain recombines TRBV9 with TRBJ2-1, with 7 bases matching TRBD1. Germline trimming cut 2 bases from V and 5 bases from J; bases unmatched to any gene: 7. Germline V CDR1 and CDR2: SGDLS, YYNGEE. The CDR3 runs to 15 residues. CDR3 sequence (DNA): TGTGCCAGCAGCGTGACAGGGCTGATTCACAATGAGCAGTTCTTC. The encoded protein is CASSVTGLIHNEQFF.

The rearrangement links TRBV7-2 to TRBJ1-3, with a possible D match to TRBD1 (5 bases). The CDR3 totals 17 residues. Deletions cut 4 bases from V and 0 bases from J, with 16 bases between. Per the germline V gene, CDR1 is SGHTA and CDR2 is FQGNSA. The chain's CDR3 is CASSSQAGPRSGNTIYF. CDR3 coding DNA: TGTGCCAGCAGCTCCCAAGCGGGACCGCGCTCTGGAAACACCATATATTTT.

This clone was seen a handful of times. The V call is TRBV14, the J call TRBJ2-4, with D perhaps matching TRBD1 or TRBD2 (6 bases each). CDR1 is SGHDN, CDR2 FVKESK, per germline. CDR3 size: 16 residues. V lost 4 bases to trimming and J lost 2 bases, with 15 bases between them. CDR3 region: CASSRSSGAPKNIQYF. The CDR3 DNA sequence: TGTGCCAGCAGCCGGTCTTCGGGGGCTCCCAAAAACATTCAGTACTTC.

The CDR3 sequence is CASSLGQGWGLEGAFF. CDR3 sequence (DNA): TGTGCCAGCAGCTTGGGACAGGGATGGGGCCTTGAAGGAGCTTTCTTT. The chain is built from TRBV7-9 and TRBJ1-1, with TRBD1 matching over 9 bases. V trimming: 3 bases; J trimming: 10 bases; junction bases outside the gene matches: 15. CDR3 size: 16 residues. Germline V lookup: CDR1 SEHNR, CDR2 FQNEAQ (reference sequence).

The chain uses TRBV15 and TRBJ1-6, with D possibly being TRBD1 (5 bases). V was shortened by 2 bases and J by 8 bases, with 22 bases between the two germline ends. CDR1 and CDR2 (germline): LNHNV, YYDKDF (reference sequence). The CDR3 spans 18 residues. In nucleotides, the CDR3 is TGTGCCACCAGCAGATCCCCCCGGGACGCAGGAGGTGATTCACCCCTCCACTTT. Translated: CATSRSPRDAGGDSPLHF. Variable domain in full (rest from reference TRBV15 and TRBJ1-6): DAMVIQNPRYQVTQFGKPVTLSCSQTLNHNVMYWYQQKSSQAPKLLFHYYDKDFNNEADTPDNFQSRRPNTSFCFLDIRSPGLGDTAMYLCATSRSPRDAGGDSPLHFGNGTRLTVT.

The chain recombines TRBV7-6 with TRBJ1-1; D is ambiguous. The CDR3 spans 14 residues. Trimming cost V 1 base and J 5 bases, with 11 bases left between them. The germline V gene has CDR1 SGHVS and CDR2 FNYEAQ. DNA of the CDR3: TGTGCCAGCAGCTTAGGCACTCTAGGGACTGAAGCTTTCTTT. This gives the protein CASSLGTLGTEAFF.

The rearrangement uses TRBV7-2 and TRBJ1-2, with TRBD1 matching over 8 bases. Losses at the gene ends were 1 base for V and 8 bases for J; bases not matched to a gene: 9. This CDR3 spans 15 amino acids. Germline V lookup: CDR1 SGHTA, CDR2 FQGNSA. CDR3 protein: CASSLGTGSWEGYTF. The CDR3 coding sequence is TGTGCCAGCAGCTTAGGGACAGGGTCGTGGGAGGGCTACACCTTC.

The CDR3 sequence is CASSLGSGGAGQPQHF. The CDR3 DNA reads as TGTGCCAGCAGCTTAGGATCCGGGGGCGCCGGTCAGCCCCAGCATTTT. This chain joins TRBV7-6 and TRBJ1-5; TRBD1 might be the D (6 bases). Germline-derived CDR1 and CDR2 are SGHVS and FNYEAQ. The CDR3 is 16 residues long. Trimming removed 1 base from V and 6 bases from J, with 16 bases in between.

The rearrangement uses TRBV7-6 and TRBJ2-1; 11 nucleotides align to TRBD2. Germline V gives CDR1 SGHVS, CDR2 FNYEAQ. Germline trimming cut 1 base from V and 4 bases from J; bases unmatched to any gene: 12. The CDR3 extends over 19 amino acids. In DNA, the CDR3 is TGTGCCAGCAGCTTAGTTCCCCTAGCGGGGGGACGTAGGTACAATGAGCAGTTCTTC. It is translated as CASSLVPLAGGRRYNEQFF.

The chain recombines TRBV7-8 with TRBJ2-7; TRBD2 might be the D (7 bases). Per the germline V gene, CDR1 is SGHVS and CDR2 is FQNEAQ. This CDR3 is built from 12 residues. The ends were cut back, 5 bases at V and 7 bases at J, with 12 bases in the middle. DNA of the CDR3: TGTGCCAGCAGCCCAGGGGAGGGAGAGCAGTACTTC. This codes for CASSPGEGEQYF.

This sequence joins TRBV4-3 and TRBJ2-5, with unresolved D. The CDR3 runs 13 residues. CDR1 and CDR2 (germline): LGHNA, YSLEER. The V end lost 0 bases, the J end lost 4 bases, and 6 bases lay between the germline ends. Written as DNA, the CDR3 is TGCGCCAGCAGCCAAGACTTAAGAGAGACCCAGTACTTC. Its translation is CASSQDLRETQYF.

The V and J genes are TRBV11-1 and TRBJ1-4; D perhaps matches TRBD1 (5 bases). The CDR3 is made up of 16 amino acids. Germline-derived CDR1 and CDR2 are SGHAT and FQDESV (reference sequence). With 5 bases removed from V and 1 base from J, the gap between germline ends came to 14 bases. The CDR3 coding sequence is TGTGCCAGCAGCGCCAGGGCGGGCAGAACTAATGAAAAACTGTTTTTT. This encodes CASSARAGRTNEKLFF. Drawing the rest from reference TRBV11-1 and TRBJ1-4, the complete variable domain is EAEVAQSPRYKITEKSQAVAFWCDPISGHATLYWYRQILGQGPELLVQFQDESVVDDSQLPKDRFSAERLKGVDSTLKIQPAELGDSAMYLCASSARAGRTNEKLFFGSGTQLSVL.

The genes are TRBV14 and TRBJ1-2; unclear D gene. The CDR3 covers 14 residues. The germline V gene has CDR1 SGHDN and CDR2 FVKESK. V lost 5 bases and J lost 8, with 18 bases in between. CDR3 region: CASSARLGPFGYTF. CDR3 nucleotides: TGTGCCAGCAGCGCCCGACTGGGCCCGTTCGGCTACACCTTC.

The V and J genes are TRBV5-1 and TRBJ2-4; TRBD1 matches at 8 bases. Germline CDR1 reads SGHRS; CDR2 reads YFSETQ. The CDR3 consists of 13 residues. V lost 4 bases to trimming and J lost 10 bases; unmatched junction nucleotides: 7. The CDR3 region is CASSQTGDRIQYF. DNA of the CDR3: TGCGCCAGCAGCCAGACAGGGGATAGAATTCAGTACTTC.

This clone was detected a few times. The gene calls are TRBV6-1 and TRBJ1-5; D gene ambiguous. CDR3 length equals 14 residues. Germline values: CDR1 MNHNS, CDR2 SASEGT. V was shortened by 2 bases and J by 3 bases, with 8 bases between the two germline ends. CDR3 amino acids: CASSELQPNQPQHF. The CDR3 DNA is TGTGCCAGCAGTGAATTACAACCCAATCAGCCCCAGCATTTT.

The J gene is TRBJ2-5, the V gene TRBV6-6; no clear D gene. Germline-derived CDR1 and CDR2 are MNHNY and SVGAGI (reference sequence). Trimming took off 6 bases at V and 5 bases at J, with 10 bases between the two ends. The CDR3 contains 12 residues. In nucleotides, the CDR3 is TGTGCCAGCAGCCCCCCTGCGGAGACCCAGTACTTC. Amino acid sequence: CASSPPAETQYF.

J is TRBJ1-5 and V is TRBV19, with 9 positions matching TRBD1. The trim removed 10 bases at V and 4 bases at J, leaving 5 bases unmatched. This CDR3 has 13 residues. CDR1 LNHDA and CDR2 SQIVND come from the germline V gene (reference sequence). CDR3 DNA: TGTGCCACCGCCGGGACAGGGAATCAGCCCCAGCATTTT. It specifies CATAGTGNQPQHF. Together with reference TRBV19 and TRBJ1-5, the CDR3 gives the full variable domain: DGGITQSPKYLFRKEGQNVTLSCEQNLNHDAMYWYRQDPGQGLRLIYYSQIVNDFQKGDIAEGYSVSREKKESFPLTVTSAQKNPTAFYLCATAGTGNQPQHFGDGTRLSIL.